This T cell receptor (beta chain) was sequenced in a study of early T cells in non-severe SARS-CoV-2 infection. Across the whole study: It was bulk RNA from unsorted whole blood that was sequenced, and the chains were unpaired.

Study-wide points: The matching step, a VDJdb search, favored anti-spike CD8 responses and missed private and CD4 specificities.

Trimming removed 0 bases from V and 8 bases from J, with 13 bases in between. The CDR3 has 15 residues. Germline lookup yields CDR1 MGHRA and CDR2 YSYEKL. In regard to this clonotype: Its antigen is not identified.

As part of library construction, unique molecular identifiers were attached to individual cDNA molecules. TCRdb used MiXCR to reprocess the 5' RACE reads, holding one entry per CDR3 protein. The table lists about 72,000 distinct CDR3 sequences, over 9% of them singletons, with more than 7.5% in the top ten. The TCR sequence derives from an adult who was a healthcare worker with PCR-confirmed SARS-CoV-2 infection or an uninfected control (not recorded which). The chain couples TRBV4-1 to TRBJ1-4, with unresolved D. Sample: whole blood, taken at baseline. The CDR3 bases are TGCGCCAGCAGCCAAGAGGGGTCATATGGGGAAAAACTGTTTTTT. Residues: CASSQEGSYGEKLFF.